This T cell receptor (beta chain) was captured in a study of identical twins. Healthy Caucasians alone served as donors. The authors used template switching to add a universal primer site and gave cDNA unique molecular identifiers. Via MiXCR, TCRdb re-called the 5' RACE reads, giving one row per CDR3 protein. The sample records a few hundred thousand distinct CDR3 sequences, approximately 10% being singletons. J lost 6 bases, V lost 6 bases, and 6 bases had no gene match. The germline CDR1 and CDR2 sequences are KGHSH and LQKENI. This CDR3 comprises 14 residues. Sequenced material: naive T cells sorted from blood. The sequence derives from a woman between 50 and 59 years old in good health. The chain uses TRBV18 and TRBJ2-1, with 9 bases aligning to TRBD1. CDR3 sequence: CASSPGQGPNEQFF. The CDR3 nucleotides read TGTGCCAGCTCCCCGGGACAGGGCCCCAATGAGCAGTTCTTC.